Presented here are 21 T cell receptor beta chains from one specimen sequenced in a study of cytomegalovirus exposure and HLA in healthy donors. Use of 60 Vbeta and 13 Jbeta primers characterized the PCR. Produced via immunoSEQ multiplex PCR; TCRdb's table is partial and in-frame only. The data contain 150,000 to 200,000 clones, over 80% of them singletons. The sample was PBMCs. Receptors originate from a man in his forties in good health and CMV-seropositive.

This sequence joins TRBV4-2 and TRBJ2-7; a possible D gene is TRBD1 (6 bases). Germline CDR1 and CDR2: LGHNA and YNFKEQ. The CDR3 totals 15 residues. V was shortened by 0 bases and J by 4 bases, with 13 bases between the two germline ends. Here the CDR3 reads CASSQEDGRGYEQYF. CDR3 sequence (DNA): TGTGCCAGCAGCCAAGAAGATGGCAGGGGATACGAGCAGTACTTC.

The chain has TRBV5-1 and TRBJ2-3, with 7 bases fitting TRBD2. This CDR3 comprises 16 residues. CDR1 is SGHRS, CDR2 YFSETQ, per germline. V was clipped by 2 bases and J by 6 bases; unmatched bases: 12. The CDR3 region is CASSFGDYSPRDTQYF. Written as DNA, the CDR3 is TGCGCCAGCAGCTTCGGGGACTATAGTCCCCGGGATACGCAGTATTTT.

This chain joins TRBV7-2 and TRBJ1-3; D may be TRBD1 (5 bases). The V and J ends lost 5 bases and 1 base respectively, with 15 bases between them. The CDR3 has 16 amino acids. The germline V gene has CDR1 SGHTA and CDR2 FQGNSA. CDR3 residues: CASSHRQILSGNTIYF. The CDR3 DNA follows: TGTGCCAGCAGCCATCGACAGATATTATCTGGAAACACCATATATTTT. The variable domain in full, with the rest retrieved from reference TRBV7-2 and TRBJ1-3, is GAGVSQSPSNKVTEKGKDVELRCDPISGHTALYWYRQSLGQGLEFLIYFQGNSAPDKSGLPSDRFSAERTGGSVSTLTIQRTQQEDSAVYLCASSHRQILSGNTIYFGEGSWLTVV.

This sequence joins TRBV10-3 and TRBJ2-2, with TRBD2 matching over 8 bases. This CDR3 comprises 14 residues. Per the germline V gene, CDR1 is ENHRY and CDR2 is SYGVKD. V gave up 2 bases and J gave up 4 bases; unmatched junction bases: 0. CDR3 sequence: CAISEAGGTGELFF. The CDR3 bases are TGTGCCATCAGTGAGGCGGGGGGCACCGGGGAGCTGTTTTTT.

The V gene is TRBV30, the J gene TRBJ2-5; 9 bases are a match to TRBD1. This CDR3 has 16 residues. In germline, CDR1 is GTSNPN, CDR2 SVGIG (reference sequence). Germline trimming cut 0 bases from V and 2 bases from J; bases unmatched to any gene: 7. CDR3 nucleotide sequence: TGTGCCTGGAGTGTAAAGACAGGGGGGATTCAAGAGACCCAGTACTTC. This gives the protein CAWSVKTGGIQETQYF.

This clone was observed a handful of times. This chain joins TRBV7-2 and TRBJ2-3, with 10 bases identical to TRBD2. The CDR3 sequence is 15 residues long. The junction had 3 bases not matched to a gene; V was cut back by 4 bases and J by 2 bases. Per germline, CDR1 SGHTA and CDR2 FQGNSA. The DNA of the CDR3 is TGTGCCAGCAGCTCGAGCGGGGGGGCCACAGATACGCAGTATTTT. Its translation is CASSSSGGATDTQYF.

This chain connects TRBV7-9 to TRBJ2-5, with 11 bases matching TRBD2. The germline gives CDR1 SEHNR, CDR2 FQNEAQ (reference sequence). J lost 4 bases, V lost 8 bases, and 9 bases had no gene match. CDR3 size: 15 residues. Written as DNA, the CDR3 is TGTGCCAGCGGAAATCTAGCGGGGGGTAGAGAGACCCAGTACTTC. Protein product: CASGNLAGGRETQYF.

The genes are TRBV7-2 and TRBJ2-7; possible D gene TRBD2, 6 bases. Germline V lookup: CDR1 SGHTA, CDR2 FQGNSA. The V end lost 2 bases, the J end lost 5 bases, and 19 bases lay between the germline ends. This CDR3 has 16 amino acids. The CDR3 DNA reads TGTGCCAGCAGCTTATTATCCTCGGGGGTCGGTCACGAGCAGTACTTC. Encoded protein: CASSLLSSGVGHEQYF.

This chain links TRBV10-3 with TRBJ2-2; 11 nucleotides match TRBD2. The trim removed 7 bases at V and 2 bases at J, leaving 6 bases unmatched. The length of the CDR3 is 16 residues. The V gene's germline CDR1 is ENHRY and CDR2 SYGVKD. The CDR3 protein is CAIISTSGGNTGELFF. In DNA, the CDR3 is TGTGCCATCATTTCAACTAGCGGGGGTAACACCGGGGAGCTGTTTTTT.

The CDR3 region is CASSEALLRVHYGYTF. The CDR3 region has the DNA TGTGCCAGCAGTGAAGCCCTCCTGCGGGTCCACTATGGCTACACCTTC. This chain joins TRBV6-1 and TRBJ1-2; D not resolved. CDR1 is MNHNS, CDR2 SASEGT, per germline. V was pared by 0 bases and J by 3 bases, with 14 bases between. CDR3 length: 16 residues.

In the case of this clone: One junction end disagrees with the germline gene, perhaps due to a read error. V usage is TRBV7-8 and J usage is TRBJ1-1; D uncertain. Looked up from germline, CDR1 is SGHVS and CDR2 is FQNEAQ. This CDR3 is 13 amino acids long. CDR3 amino acids: CTSSLDGNTEAFF. The CDR3 coding sequence is TGTACCAGCAGCTTAGACGGGAACACTGAAGCTTTCTTT. The full variable domain, rest sourced from reference TRBV7-8 and TRBJ1-1, is GAGVSQSPRYKVAKRGQDVALRCDPISGHVSLFWYQQALGQGPEFLTYFQNEAQLDKSGLPSDRFFAERPEGSVSTLKIQRTQQEDSAVYLCTSSLDGNTEAFFGQGTRLTVV.

The chain has TRBV18 and TRBJ2-7, with a weak D call TRBD1 (6 bases). The CDR3 consists of 16 residues. Trimming left V 3 bases short and J 0 bases short, with 15 bases between. CDR1 and CDR2 (germline): KGHSH, LQKENI. The CDR3: CASSPIQGPGSYEQYF. The CDR3 DNA reads as TGTGCCAGCTCACCGATTCAGGGGCCTGGCTCCTACGAGCAGTACTTC.

The chain links TRBV2 to TRBJ2-7; D unresolved. The CDR3 consists of 13 residues. Germline values: CDR1 SNHLY, CDR2 FYNNEI. Trimming pared 4 bases from V and 4 bases from J, leaving 11 bases between. The CDR3 sequence is CASSGRPSYEQYF. Written as DNA, the CDR3 is TGTGCCAGCAGTGGCAGGCCGTCATACGAGCAGTACTTC.

The chain is built from TRBV19 and TRBJ1-2; 7 nucleotides align to TRBD1. CDR1 is LNHDA, CDR2 SQIVND, per germline (reference sequence). The CDR3 sequence is 13 residues long. CDR3 nucleotide sequence: TGTGCGTCCCTCCGGGACAGTCTCTATGGCTACACCTTC. It is translated as CASLRDSLYGYTF.

The chain carries TRBV19 and TRBJ1-2; D may be TRBD1 (6 bases). The V end lost 4 bases, the J end lost 2 bases, and 20 bases lay between the germline ends. Germline V CDR1 and CDR2: LNHDA, SQIVND (reference sequence). The CDR3 extends over 17 amino acids. The CDR3 region is CASSRSDWGQPNYGYTF. CDR3 DNA: TGTGCCAGTAGTAGATCGGATTGGGGGCAGCCCAACTATGGCTACACCTTC.

V and J are TRBV6-6 and TRBJ1-3, with 7 bases lining up with TRBD1. CDR3 length: 13 residues. V dropped 8 bases and J dropped 2; count of bases not matched to a gene: 3. CDR1 and CDR2 (germline): MNHNY, SVGAGI (reference sequence). The CDR3 here is CASAGTAGNTIYF. In nucleotides, the CDR3 is TGTGCCAGCGCCGGGACAGCTGGAAACACCATATATTTT.

The CDR3 DNA sequence: TGTGCCAGCAGCTTTTCAACTAACTATGGCTACACCTTC. This translates into CASSFSTNYGYTF. The chain employs TRBV7-2 and TRBJ1-2; no firm D call. The V end lost 3 bases, the J end lost 0 bases, and 5 bases lay between the germline ends. CDR3 length: 13 residues. Looked up from germline, CDR1 is SGHTA and CDR2 is FQGNSA.

This clone occurred a few times. V gene TRBV7-9 combines with J gene TRBJ2-5, with D perhaps matching TRBD2 (5 bases). With 0 bases removed from V and 0 bases from J, the gap between germline ends came to 5 bases. Germline-derived CDR1 and CDR2 are SEHNR and FQNEAQ (reference sequence). The CDR3 sequence is 14 residues long. CDR3 sequence (DNA): TGTGCCAGCAGCTTAGCTAGCGACCAAGAGACCCAGTACTTC. This encodes CASSLASDQETQYF. The full variable domain, its missing parts supplied by reference TRBV7-9 and TRBJ2-5, is DTGVSQNPRHKITKRGQNVTFRCDPISEHNRLYWYRQTLGQGPEFLTYFQNEAQLEKSRLLSDRFSAERPKGSFSTLEIQRTEQGDSAMYLCASSLASDQETQYFGPGTRLLVL.

The V and J genes are TRBV5-1 and TRBJ1-2, with TRBD1 as a possible D gene (5 bases). CDR1 SGHRS and CDR2 YFSETQ come from the germline V gene. V dropped 6 bases and J dropped 4 bases, with 13 bases sitting between them. The CDR3 is 13 residues long. The CDR3 is CASTPGGIYGYTF. The CDR3, as DNA: TGCGCCAGCACTCCGGGGGGGATCTATGGCTACACCTTC.

This chain connects TRBV5-4 to TRBJ1-4; 8 bases agree with TRBD1. The V segment lost 4 bases and the J segment 5 bases; nucleotides outside the gene matches: 13. The CDR3 is made up of 17 amino acids. The germline V gene has CDR1 SGHNT and CDR2 YYREEE (reference sequence). CDR3 DNA sequence: TGTGCCAGCAGCCCGGGGGGACAGGCCGGCGGAAATGAAAAACTGTTTTTT. Translation gives CASSPGGQAGGNEKLFF.

The chain combines TRBV5-1 with TRBJ2-5; D is possibly TRBD2 (6 bases). Looked up from germline, CDR1 is SGHRS and CDR2 is YFSETQ. This CDR3 comprises 15 residues. V was clipped by 4 bases and J by 5 bases, with 18 bases between them. The CDR3 region has the DNA TGCGCCAGCAGCACCGGAGGGCAGGGAGGCGAGACCCAGTACTTC. Protein product: CASSTGGQGGETQYF.